These 17 T cell receptor beta chains were sequenced from one sample in a study of CD8 T cells in Susac syndrome. Reverse transcription used about 0.45 to 1 ug RNA and random hexamers. TCRdb ran MiXCR on the immunoSEQ multiplex PCR reads and lists one entry per CDR3 protein. The profile covers more than 200,000 distinct CDR3 sequences, with approximately 90% appearing a single time and 0.1% to 0.15% taken by the ten largest. Sequencing was carried out using CD8+ T cells from PBMCs. The receptors come from a human donor with multiple sclerosis.

The chain is built from TRBV7-2 and TRBJ2-3, with 10 positions matching TRBD2. The CDR3 contains 16 residues. Looked up from germline, CDR1 is SGHTA and CDR2 is FQGNSA. V was pared by 5 bases and J by 3 bases, with 8 bases of the junction left unmatched. The CDR3 region has the DNA TGTGCCAGCAGCACCCTAGCGGGAGACGTAACAGATACGCAGTATTTT. It encodes CASSTLAGDVTDTQYF. The complete variable domain, with remaining parts taken from reference TRBV7-2 and TRBJ2-3, reads GAGVSQSPSNKVTEKGKDVELRCDPISGHTALYWYRQSLGQGLEFLIYFQGNSAPDKSGLPSDRFSAERTGGSVSTLTIQRTQQEDSAVYLCASSTLAGDVTDTQYFGPGTRLTVL.

The V call is TRBV16, the J call TRBJ2-1; perhaps TRBD1 as D (6 bases). CDR3 size: 15 residues. Germline CDR1 is KGHSY and CDR2 is FQNENV. Trimming left V 7 bases short and J 0 bases short, with 13 bases between. The CDR3 nucleotides read TGTGCCAGCAACTCAGGGGAAAGCTCCTACAATGAGCAGTTCTTC. Translating gives CASNSGESSYNEQFF. The full variable domain, its missing parts supplied by reference TRBV16 and TRBJ2-1, is GEEVAQTPKHLVRGEGQKAKLYCAPIKGHSYVFWYQQVLKNEFKFLISFQNENVFDETGMPKERFSAKCLPNSPCSLEIQATKLEDSAVYFCASNSGESSYNEQFFGPGTRLTVL.

This sequence joins TRBV4-3 and TRBJ1-2, with 7 bases fitting TRBD1. This CDR3 region has 17 residues. Trimming cost V 0 bases and J 2 bases; bases outside gene matches: 9. Germline V gives CDR1 LGHNA, CDR2 YSLEER. CDR3 sequence (DNA): TGCGCCAGCAGCCAAGATCAGGGGGACAGCCTCAACTATGGCTACACCTTC. Its translation: CASSQDQGDSLNYGYTF.

The V call is TRBV7-8, the J call TRBJ1-4, with 7 bases matching TRBD1. Germline CDR1 and CDR2: SGHVS and FQNEAQ. With 4 bases clipped from V and 4 bases from J, the junction kept 6 bases outside the gene matches. The CDR3 runs to 15 residues. As DNA, the CDR3 is TGTGCCAGCAGCTCACGGACAGGCCTTAATGAAAAACTGTTTTTT. Amino acids: CASSSRTGLNEKLFF. The whole variable domain, filled in from reference TRBV7-8 and TRBJ1-4, reads GAGVSQSPRYKVAKRGQDVALRCDPISGHVSLFWYQQALGQGPEFLTYFQNEAQLDKSGLPSDRFFAERPEGSVSTLKIQRTQQEDSAVYLCASSSRTGLNEKLFFGSGTQLSVL.

J is TRBJ2-1 and V is TRBV24-1; D unclear. The germline CDR1 and CDR2 sequences are KGHDR and SFDVKD. The V end was cut by 5 bases, the J end by 4 bases, with 8 bases between. This CDR3 is 13 amino acids long. DNA of the CDR3: TGTGCCACCAGTGGTCCCGTATACAATGAGCAGTTCTTC. It codes for CATSGPVYNEQFF.

This chain links TRBV12-3 or TRBV12-4 with TRBJ2-7, with 9 bases matching TRBD2. This CDR3 is built from 17 residues. J gave up 5 bases and V 5 bases, and 16 bases lay outside the gene matches. The CDR3 DNA follows: TGTGCCAGCAGTAGGTTTGAGCCGGGACTAGCTTTCCACGAGCAGTACTTC. It codes for CASSRFEPGLAFHEQYF.

V is TRBV29-1 and J is TRBJ1-2; D call uncertain. CDR1 is SQVTM, CDR2 ANQGSEA, per germline. V shed 4 bases and J shed 7 bases, with 10 bases lying between them. The CDR3 sequence is 11 residues long. The CDR3 region has the DNA TGCAGCGTTGTGATTTATGGTGGCTACACCTTC. Protein sequence: CSVVIYGGYTF.

This chain uses TRBV2 with TRBJ1-5, with TRBD1 matching 8 bases. This CDR3 is built from 15 residues. V lost 1 base to trimming and J lost 7 bases; unmatched junction nucleotides: 6. CDR1 and CDR2 from the germline V gene are SNHLY and FYNNEI. DNA of the CDR3: TGTGCCAGCAGTGAAGTGGTGGGGACAGGACAGCCCCAGCATTTT. It encodes CASSEVVGTGQPQHF.

This clonotype was seen a few times. The rearrangement links TRBV5-1 to TRBJ2-5; 7 nucleotides align to TRBD2. Germline V gene data show CDR1 as SGHRS and CDR2 as YFSETQ. CDR3 size: 15 residues. V lost 1 base, J lost 2 bases, and 5 bases stayed unmatched. The CDR3, as DNA: TGCGCCAGCAGCTTGCAGGGCGGGGGACAAGAGACCCAGTACTTC. Its protein product is CASSLQGGGQETQYF.

The chain couples TRBV29-1 to TRBJ1-2; TRBD1 matches at 7 bases. After removal of 6 bases from V and 6 bases from J, the junction contained 7 bases not matched to a gene. The CDR3 is made up of 12 amino acids. Per germline, CDR1 SQVTM and CDR2 ANQGSEA. The CDR3 nucleotides read TGCAGCGTCCAGACAGGGTATAATGGCTACACCTTC. Its translation: CSVQTGYNGYTF. Full variable domain (missing parts from reference TRBV29-1 and TRBJ1-2): SAVISQKPSRDICQRGTSLTIQCQVDSQVTMMFWYRQQPGQSLTLIATANQGSEATYESGFVIDKFPISRPNLTFSTLTVSNMSPEDSSIYLCSVQTGYNGYTFGSGTRLTVV.

The chain carries TRBV12-3 or TRBV12-4 and TRBJ2-5; D is undetermined. The V and J ends lost 5 bases and 1 base respectively, with 11 bases between them. The CDR3 is 14 residues long. The CDR3 region is CASSPPQPQETQYF. CDR3 DNA: TGTGCCAGCAGTCCGCCCCAGCCCCAAGAGACCCAGTACTTC.

The chain links TRBV29-1 to TRBJ1-1, with 7 bases matching TRBD1. Germline CDR1 reads SQVTM; CDR2 reads ANQGSEA. The CDR3 loop spans 13 amino acids. The V gene end was trimmed by 6 bases and the J gene end by 1 base; junction bases not matched to a gene: 5. The CDR3 DNA follows: TGCAGCGTGCGACAGGGTCGGAACACTGAAGCTTTCTTT. Protein sequence: CSVRQGRNTEAFF.

CDR3 sequence: CASSDGQSSYEQYF. As DNA, the CDR3 is TGTGCCAGCAGTGACGGACAGTCCTCCTACGAGCAGTACTTC. The gene calls are TRBV27 and TRBJ2-7; a possible D gene is TRBD1 (6 bases). Per the germline V gene, CDR1 is MNHEY and CDR2 is SMNVEV (reference sequence). The CDR3 consists of 14 residues. V lost 5 bases, J lost 0 bases, and 11 bases lay in between.

The genes are TRBV2 and TRBJ1-1, with 8 bases matching TRBD1. Germline V gene sequence: CDR1 SNHLY, CDR2 FYNNEI. CDR3 length equals 16 residues. With V trimmed by 4 bases and J by 4 bases, 11 bases remained unmatched. The CDR3 coding sequence is TGTGCCAGCAGTGTAGACAGGGGCTCCCCCGGCACTGAAGCTTTCTTT. Its translation is CASSVDRGSPGTEAFF.

The chain carries TRBV7-9 and TRBJ2-1; D is unresolved. Germline loops: CDR1 SEHNR, CDR2 FQNEAQ (reference sequence). This CDR3 spans 14 amino acids. The germline V and J ends were trimmed by 1 base and 1 base, with 5 bases remaining between them. The CDR3 region is CASSLEGSYNEQFF. In DNA, the CDR3 is TGTGCCAGCAGCTTAGAGGGTTCCTACAATGAGCAGTTCTTC.

This clonotype has only a few counts. V gene TRBV9 combines with J gene TRBJ2-3; D not certain. The CDR3 spans 14 residues. Germline CDR1 and CDR2: SGDLS and YYNGEE. Deletions cut 2 bases from V and 0 bases from J, with 7 bases between. This CDR3 is CASSVDGSTDTQYF. Written as DNA, the CDR3 is TGTGCCAGCAGCGTTGACGGCAGCACAGATACGCAGTATTTT.

V and J are TRBV7-9 and TRBJ2-7; tentatively, D is TRBD1 or TRBD2 (5 bases each). The CDR3 is 16 residues long. In germline, CDR1 is SEHNR, CDR2 FQNEAQ (reference sequence). V dropped 2 bases and J dropped 1 base, with 15 bases sitting between them. The CDR3 region is CASSLRIGDGSYEQYF. CDR3 in DNA: TGTGCCAGCAGCTTAAGGATCGGGGACGGATCCTACGAGCAGTACTTC.